This T cell receptor (beta chain) was recovered during a study of T cells after yellow fever vaccination. Findings and limits, study-wide: CD4 and CD8 compartments shared a small share of clonotypes. In post-booster samples, most primary-vaccination clones reappeared (roughly 96% CD4, 75% to 90% CD8). In FACS-sorted repertoires, abundant clonotypes from the bulk population could appear as contaminants.

The CDR3 is 12 residues long. In germline, CDR1 is KGHSH, CDR2 LQKENI. V was pared by 6 bases and J by 6 bases, with 10 bases between. A note on this clonotype: What it binds is not known.

Universal primer sites and UMIs were introduced during 5'RACE template-switching synthesis of TCR cDNA. TCRdb re-derived calls from the 5' RACE reads in MiXCR, one entry per CDR3 protein. The profile shows 300,000 to 400,000 distinct CDR3 sequences, roughly 6.2% of them singletons. The sequenced sample was PBMCs, obtained 5 days after the yellow fever booster vaccination. The chain uses TRBV18 and TRBJ2-3, with D unclear. The clonotype was recovered from a man aged 25 to 40 who received the YFV17D yellow fever vaccine. The CDR3 DNA follows: TGTGCCAGCTCGGGATCGGCGGATACGCAGTATTTT. Amino acids: CASSGSADTQYF.